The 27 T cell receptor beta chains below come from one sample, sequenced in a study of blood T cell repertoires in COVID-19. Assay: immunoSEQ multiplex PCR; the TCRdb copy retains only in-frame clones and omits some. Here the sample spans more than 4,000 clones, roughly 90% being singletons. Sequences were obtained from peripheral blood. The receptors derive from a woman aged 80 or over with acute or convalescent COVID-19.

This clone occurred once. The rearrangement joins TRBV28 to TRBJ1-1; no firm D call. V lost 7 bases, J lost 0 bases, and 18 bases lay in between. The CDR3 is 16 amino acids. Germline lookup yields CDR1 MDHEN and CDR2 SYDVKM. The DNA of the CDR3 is TGTGCCAGCACCCCATTATCGGGGAATTTGAACACTGAAGCTTTCTTT. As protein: CASTPLSGNLNTEAFF.

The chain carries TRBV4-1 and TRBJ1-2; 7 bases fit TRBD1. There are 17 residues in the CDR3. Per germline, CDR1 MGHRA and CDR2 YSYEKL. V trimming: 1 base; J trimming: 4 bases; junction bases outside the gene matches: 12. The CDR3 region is CASSQGTSGTAPYGYTF. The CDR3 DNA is TGCGCCAGCAGCCAAGGCACCTCCGGGACAGCCCCCTATGGCTACACCTTC.

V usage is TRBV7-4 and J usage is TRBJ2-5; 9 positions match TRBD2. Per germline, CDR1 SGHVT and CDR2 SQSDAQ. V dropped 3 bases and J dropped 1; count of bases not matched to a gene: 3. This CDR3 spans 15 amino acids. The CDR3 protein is CASSLDSGSQETQYF. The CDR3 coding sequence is TGTGCCAGCAGCTTGGATAGCGGGAGCCAAGAGACCCAGTACTTC.

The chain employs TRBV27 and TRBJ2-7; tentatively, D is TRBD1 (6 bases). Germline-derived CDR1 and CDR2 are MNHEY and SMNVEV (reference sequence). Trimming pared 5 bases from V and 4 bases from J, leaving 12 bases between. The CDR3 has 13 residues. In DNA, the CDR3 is TGTGCCAGCAGTCCTATAGGGGGTTACGAGCAGTACTTC. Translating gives CASSPIGGYEQYF.

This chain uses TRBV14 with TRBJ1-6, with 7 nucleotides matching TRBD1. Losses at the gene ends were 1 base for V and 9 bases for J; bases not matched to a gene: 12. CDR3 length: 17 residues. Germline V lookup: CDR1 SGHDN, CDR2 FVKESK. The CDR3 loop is CASSQGSAGGWGSPLHF. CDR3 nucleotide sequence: TGTGCCAGCAGCCAAGGTTCGGCAGGGGGATGGGGTTCACCCCTCCACTTT.

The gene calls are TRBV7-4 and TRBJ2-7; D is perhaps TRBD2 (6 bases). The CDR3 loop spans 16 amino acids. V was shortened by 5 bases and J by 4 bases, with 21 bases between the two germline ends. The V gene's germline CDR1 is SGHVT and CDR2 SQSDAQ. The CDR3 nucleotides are TGTGCCAGCAGCCAAGAAGGAGGGGTCCAGGAATACGAGCAGTACTTC. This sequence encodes CASSQEGGVQEYEQYF.

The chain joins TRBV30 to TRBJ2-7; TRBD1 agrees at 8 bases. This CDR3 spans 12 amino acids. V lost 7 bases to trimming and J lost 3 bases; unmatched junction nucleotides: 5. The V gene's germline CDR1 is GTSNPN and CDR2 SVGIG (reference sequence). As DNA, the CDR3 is TGTGCCTACGGACAGGGAGGCTACGAGCAGTACTTC. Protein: CAYGQGGYEQYF.

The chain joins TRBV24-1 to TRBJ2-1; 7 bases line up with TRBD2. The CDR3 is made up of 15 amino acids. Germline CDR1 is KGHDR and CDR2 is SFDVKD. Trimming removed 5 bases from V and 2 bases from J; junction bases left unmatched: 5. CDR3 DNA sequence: TGTGCCACCAGTGCCACGGGGGGTACCTACAATGAGCAGTTCTTC. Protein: CATSATGGTYNEQFF.

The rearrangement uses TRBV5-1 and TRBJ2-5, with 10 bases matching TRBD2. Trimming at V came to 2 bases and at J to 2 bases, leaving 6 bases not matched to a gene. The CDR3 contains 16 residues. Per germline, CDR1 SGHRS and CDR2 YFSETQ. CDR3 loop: CASSFRLAGGQETQYF. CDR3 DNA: TGCGCCAGCAGCTTCCGGTTAGCGGGGGGACAAGAGACCCAGTACTTC.

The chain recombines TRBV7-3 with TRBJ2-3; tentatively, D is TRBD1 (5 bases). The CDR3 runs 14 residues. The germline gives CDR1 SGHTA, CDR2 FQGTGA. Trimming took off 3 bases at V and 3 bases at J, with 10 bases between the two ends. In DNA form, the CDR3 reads TGTGCCAGCAGCTTGTCAGGGTTTACAGATACGCAGTATTTT. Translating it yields CASSLSGFTDTQYF.

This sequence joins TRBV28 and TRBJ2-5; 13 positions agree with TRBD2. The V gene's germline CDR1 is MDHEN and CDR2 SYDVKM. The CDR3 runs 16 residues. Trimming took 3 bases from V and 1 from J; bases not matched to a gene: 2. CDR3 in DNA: TGTGCCAGCAGTTTGGGACTAGCGGGGTCCCAAGAGACCCAGTACTTC. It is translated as CASSLGLAGSQETQYF.

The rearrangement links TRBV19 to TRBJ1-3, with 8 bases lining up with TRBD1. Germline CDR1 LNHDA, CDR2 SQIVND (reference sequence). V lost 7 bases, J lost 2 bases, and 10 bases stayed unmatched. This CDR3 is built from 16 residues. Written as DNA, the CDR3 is TGTGCCAGTACTAGGGACAGGACATTTACTGGAAACACCATATATTTT. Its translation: CASTRDRTFTGNTIYF.

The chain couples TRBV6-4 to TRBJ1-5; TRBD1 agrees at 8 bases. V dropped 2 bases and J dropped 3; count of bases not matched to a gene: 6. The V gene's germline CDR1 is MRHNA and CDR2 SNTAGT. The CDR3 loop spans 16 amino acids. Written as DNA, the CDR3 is TGTGCCAGCAGTGACAGACTGGACAGGGACAATCAGCCCCAGCATTTT. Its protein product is CASSDRLDRDNQPQHF.

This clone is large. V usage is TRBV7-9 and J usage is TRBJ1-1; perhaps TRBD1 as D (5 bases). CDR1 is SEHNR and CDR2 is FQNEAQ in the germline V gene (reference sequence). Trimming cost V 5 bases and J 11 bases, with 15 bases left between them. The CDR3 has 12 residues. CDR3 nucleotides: TGTGCCAGCAGCAAAACCGGGACTGCCGCTTTCTTT. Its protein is CASSKTGTAAFF.

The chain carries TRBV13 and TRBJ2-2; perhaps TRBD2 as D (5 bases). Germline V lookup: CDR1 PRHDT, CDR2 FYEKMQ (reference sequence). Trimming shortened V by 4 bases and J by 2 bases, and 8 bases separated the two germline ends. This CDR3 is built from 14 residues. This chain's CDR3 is CASSSRVNTGELFF. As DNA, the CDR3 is TGTGCCAGCAGCTCGAGGGTAAACACCGGGGAGCTGTTTTTT.

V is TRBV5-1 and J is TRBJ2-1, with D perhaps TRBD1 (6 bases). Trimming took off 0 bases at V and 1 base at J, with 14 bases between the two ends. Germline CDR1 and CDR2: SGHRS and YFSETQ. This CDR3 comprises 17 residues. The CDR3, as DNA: TGCGCCAGCAGCTTGGGGCCCCAGGGGAGATCCTACAATGAGCAGTTCTTC. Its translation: CASSLGPQGRSYNEQFF. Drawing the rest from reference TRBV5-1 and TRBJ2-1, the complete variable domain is KAGVTQTPRYLIKTRGQQVTLSCSPISGHRSVSWYQQTPGQGLQFLFEYFSETQRNKGNFPGRFSGRQFSNSRSEMNVSTLELGDSALYLCASSLGPQGRSYNEQFFGPGTRLTVL.

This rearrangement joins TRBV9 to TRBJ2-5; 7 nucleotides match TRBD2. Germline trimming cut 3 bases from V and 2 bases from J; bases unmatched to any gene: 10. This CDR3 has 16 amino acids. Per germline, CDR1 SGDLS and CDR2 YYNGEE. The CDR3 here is CASSEGSGDLQETQYF. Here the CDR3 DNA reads TGTGCCAGCAGCGAGGGGAGCGGGGATCTTCAAGAGACCCAGTACTTC.

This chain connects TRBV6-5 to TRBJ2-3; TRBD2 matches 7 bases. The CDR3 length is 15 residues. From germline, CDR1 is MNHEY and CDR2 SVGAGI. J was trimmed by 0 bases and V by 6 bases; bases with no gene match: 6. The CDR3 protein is CASSSPGGSTDTQYF. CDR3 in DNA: TGTGCCAGCAGCTCGCCGGGGGGTAGCACAGATACGCAGTATTTT.

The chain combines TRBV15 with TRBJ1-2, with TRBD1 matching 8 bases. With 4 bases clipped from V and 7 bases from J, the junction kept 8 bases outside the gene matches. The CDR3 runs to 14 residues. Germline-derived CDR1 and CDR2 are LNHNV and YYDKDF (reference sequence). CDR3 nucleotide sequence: TGTGCCACCAGCACCCTTGACAGGGGATTTGGCTACACCTTC. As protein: CATSTLDRGFGYTF.

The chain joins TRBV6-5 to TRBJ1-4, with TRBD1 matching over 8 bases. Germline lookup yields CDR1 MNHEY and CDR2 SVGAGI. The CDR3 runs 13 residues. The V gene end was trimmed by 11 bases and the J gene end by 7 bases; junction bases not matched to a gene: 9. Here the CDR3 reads CAAMDRVAEKLFF. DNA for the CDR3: TGTGCCGCAATGGACAGGGTAGCTGAAAAACTGTTTTTT.

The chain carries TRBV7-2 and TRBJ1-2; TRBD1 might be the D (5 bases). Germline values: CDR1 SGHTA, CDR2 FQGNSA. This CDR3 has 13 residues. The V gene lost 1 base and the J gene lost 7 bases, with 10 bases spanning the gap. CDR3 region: CASSLEGVRGYTF. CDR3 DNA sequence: TGTGCCAGCAGCTTAGAAGGGGTTCGTGGCTACACCTTC.

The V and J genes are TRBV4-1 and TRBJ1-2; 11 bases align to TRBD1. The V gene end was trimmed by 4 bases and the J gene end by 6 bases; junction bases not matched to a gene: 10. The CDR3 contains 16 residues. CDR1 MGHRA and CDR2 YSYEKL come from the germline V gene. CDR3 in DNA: TGCGCCAGCAGCCCTCCCGACCGGGACAGGGGGGATGGCTACACCTTC. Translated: CASSPPDRDRGDGYTF.

CDR3 amino acids: CASSQAQLSYNSPLHF. CDR3 DNA: TGTGCCAGCAGCCAAGCACAGCTCTCCTATAATTCACCCCTCCACTTT. The chain has TRBV4-2 and TRBJ1-6; the D is unclear. This CDR3 has 16 residues. V was cut by 1 base and J by 0 bases, with 7 bases left in between. From germline, CDR1 is LGHNA and CDR2 YNFKEQ.

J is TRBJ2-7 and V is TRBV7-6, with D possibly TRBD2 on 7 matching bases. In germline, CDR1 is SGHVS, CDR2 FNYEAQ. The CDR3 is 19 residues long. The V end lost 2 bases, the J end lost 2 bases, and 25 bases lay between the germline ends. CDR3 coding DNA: TGTGCCAGCAGCTTACAGGTGGGGGGGCCTGTGCAGATACCCTACGAGCAGTACTTC. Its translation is CASSLQVGGPVQIPYEQYF.

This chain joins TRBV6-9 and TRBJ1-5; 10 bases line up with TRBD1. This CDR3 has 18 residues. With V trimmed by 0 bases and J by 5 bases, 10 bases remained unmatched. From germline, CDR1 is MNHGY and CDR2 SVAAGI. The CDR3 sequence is CASSYSLSGTGEDQPQHF. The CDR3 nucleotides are TGTGCCAGCAGTTATTCCCTTTCCGGGACAGGGGAGGATCAGCCCCAGCATTTT.

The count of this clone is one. The CDR3 coding sequence is TGTGCCAGCAGCCCCCCGGACAGGGGTTATTCACCCCTCCACTTT. Its protein is CASSPPDRGYSPLHF. The V and J genes are TRBV28 and TRBJ1-6; the match to TRBD1 covers 9 bases. The trim removed 6 bases at V and 8 bases at J, leaving 8 bases unmatched. This CDR3 has 15 residues. CDR1 is MDHEN and CDR2 is SYDVKM in the germline V gene.

The CDR3 sequence: CSASLTDTQYF. The CDR3 nucleotides are TGCAGTGCTAGCCTCACAGATACGCAGTATTTT. The chain recombines TRBV20-1 with TRBJ2-3; D call uncertain. Germline CDR1 reads DFQATT; CDR2 reads SNEGSKA (reference sequence). The CDR3 is 11 amino acids. V was clipped by 3 bases and J by 2 bases, with 3 bases between them.